The clone carrying this TCR beta chain was detected a few times. The antigen is undetermined. UMIs and a universal primer site were added when TCR cDNA was made by 5'RACE template switching. In TCRdb, the 5' RACE reads were re-called with MiXCR into one record per CDR3 protein. The repertoire holds 340,000 or so distinct CDR3 sequences, around an eighth seen once, with 3.2% in the top ten. This sample is drawn from a study of T cells after yellow fever vaccination. Deletions cut 11 bases from V and 1 base from J, with 6 bases between. Germline values: CDR1 SGHTA, CDR2 FQGNSA. There are 12 residues in the CDR3. General observations from the study: Some clonotypes were seen in both the CD4 and the CD8 compartments. These made up a small share and likely arose from convergent recombination.

The TCR originated in a man between 18 and 29 years old who received the YFV17D yellow fever vaccine. The specimen comprised CD4+ T cells sorted from PBMCs, sampled 15 days after the yellow fever booster vaccination. This sequence joins TRBV7-2 and TRBJ1-6, with a tentative D call TRBD1 (5 bases). The CDR3 loop reads CAGASYNSPLHF. The CDR3 nucleotides are TGTGCCGGGGCTTCCTATAATTCACCCCTCCACTTT. The variable domain in full, completed from reference TRBV7-2 and TRBJ1-6, reads GAGVSQSPSNKVTEKGKDVELRCDPISGHTALYWYRQSLGQGLEFLIYFQGNSAPDKSGLPSDRFSAERTGGSVSTLTIQRTQQEDSAVYLCAGASYNSPLHFGNGTRLTVT.